This TCR beta chain is from a study of T cell responses to AZD1222 COVID-19 vaccine. Overall study results and limits: Unmutated regions of variants are reportedly targeted by nearly half of spike-specific TCRs. Clonal diversity may have been underestimated in mostly white British donors. Dominant CD4 TCR responses targeted spike regions 160-218 and 743-854.

Trimming took 1 base from V and 6 from J, leaving 15 bases between them. Germline-derived CDR1 and CDR2 are LNHDA and SQIVND (reference sequence). The CDR3 has 15 amino acids. Second doses were pooled across both intervals (about 4 or about 12 weeks). Regarding this clone: Its target is unknown.

Libraries were prepared by immunoSEQ multiplex PCR; TCRdb keeps only in-frame clonotypes and omits some of them. The sample consists of about 140,000 clones, almost 95% of them appearing once. The sequencing here drew on peripheral blood, taken 28 days after the second AZD1222 dose. This receptor was taken from an adult who received the AZD1222 COVID-19 vaccine. The V gene is TRBV19, the J gene TRBJ1-1; D is unresolved. The CDR3 region is CASSIGVGARAEAFF. For the CDR3, the DNA is TGTGCCAGTAGTATAGGGGTGGGCGCGAGGGCTGAAGCTTTCTTT.